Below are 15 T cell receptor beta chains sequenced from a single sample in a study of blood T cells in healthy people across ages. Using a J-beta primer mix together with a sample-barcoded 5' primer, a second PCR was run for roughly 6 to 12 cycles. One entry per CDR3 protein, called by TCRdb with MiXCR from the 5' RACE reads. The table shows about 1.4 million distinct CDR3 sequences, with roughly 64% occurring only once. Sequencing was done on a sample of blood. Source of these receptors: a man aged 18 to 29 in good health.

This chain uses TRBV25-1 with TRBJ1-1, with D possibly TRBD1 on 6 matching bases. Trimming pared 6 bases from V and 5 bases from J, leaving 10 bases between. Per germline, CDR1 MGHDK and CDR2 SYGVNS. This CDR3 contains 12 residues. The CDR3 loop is CASRPGTTEAFF. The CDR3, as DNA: TGTGCCAGCAGACCCGGGACAACTGAAGCTTTCTTT.

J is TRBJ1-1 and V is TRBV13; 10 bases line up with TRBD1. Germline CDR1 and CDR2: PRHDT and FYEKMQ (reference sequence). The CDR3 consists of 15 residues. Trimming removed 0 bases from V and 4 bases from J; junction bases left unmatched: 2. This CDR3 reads CASSLGRTGGTEAFF. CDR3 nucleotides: TGTGCCAGCAGCTTAGGCCGGACAGGGGGCACTGAAGCTTTCTTT. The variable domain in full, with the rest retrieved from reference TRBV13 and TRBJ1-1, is AAGVIQSPRHLIKEKRETATLKCYPIPRHDTVYWYQQGPGQDPQFLISFYEKMQSDKGSIPDRFSAQQFSDYHSELNMSSLELGDSALYFCASSLGRTGGTEAFFGQGTRLTVV.

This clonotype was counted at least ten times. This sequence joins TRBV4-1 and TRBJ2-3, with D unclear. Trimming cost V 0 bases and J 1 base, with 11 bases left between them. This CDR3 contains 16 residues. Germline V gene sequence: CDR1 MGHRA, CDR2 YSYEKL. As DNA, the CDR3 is TGCGCCAGCAGCCAAGATTGGGCGCTCGGCACAGATACGCAGTATTTT. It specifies CASSQDWALGTDTQYF.

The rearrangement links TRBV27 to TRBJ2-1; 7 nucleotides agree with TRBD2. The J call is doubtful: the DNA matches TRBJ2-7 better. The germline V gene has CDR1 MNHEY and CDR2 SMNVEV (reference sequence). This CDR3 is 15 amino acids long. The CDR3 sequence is CASTRQRGGYNEQYF. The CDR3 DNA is TGTGCCAGCACTAGACAGCGGGGTGGATACAATGAGCAGTACTTC.

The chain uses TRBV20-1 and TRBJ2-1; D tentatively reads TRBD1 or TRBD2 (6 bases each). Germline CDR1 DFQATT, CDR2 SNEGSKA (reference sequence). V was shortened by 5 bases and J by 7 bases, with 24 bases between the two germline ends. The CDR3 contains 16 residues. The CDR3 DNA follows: TGCAGTGCTCCCAAACTAGCAGGGGCGGTGGGGAATGAGCAGTTCTTC. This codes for CSAPKLAGAVGNEQFF.

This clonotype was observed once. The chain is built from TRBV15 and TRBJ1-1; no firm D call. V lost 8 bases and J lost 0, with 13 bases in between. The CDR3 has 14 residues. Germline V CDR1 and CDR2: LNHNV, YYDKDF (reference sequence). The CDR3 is CATAATNLNTEAFF. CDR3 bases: TGTGCCACCGCGGCGACCAATTTGAACACTGAAGCTTTCTTT. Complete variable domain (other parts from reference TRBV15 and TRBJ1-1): DAMVIQNPRYQVTQFGKPVTLSCSQTLNHNVMYWYQQKSSQAPKLLFHYYDKDFNNEADTPDNFQSRRPNTSFCFLDIRSPGLGDTAMYLCATAATNLNTEAFFGQGTRLTVV.

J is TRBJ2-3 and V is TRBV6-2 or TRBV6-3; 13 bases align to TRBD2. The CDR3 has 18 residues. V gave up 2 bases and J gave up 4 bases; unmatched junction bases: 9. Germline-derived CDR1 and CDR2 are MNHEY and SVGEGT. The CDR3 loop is CASSYHTRTSGGPDTQYF. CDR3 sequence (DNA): TGTGCCAGCAGTTACCACACCCGGACTAGCGGGGGTCCAGATACGCAGTATTTT.

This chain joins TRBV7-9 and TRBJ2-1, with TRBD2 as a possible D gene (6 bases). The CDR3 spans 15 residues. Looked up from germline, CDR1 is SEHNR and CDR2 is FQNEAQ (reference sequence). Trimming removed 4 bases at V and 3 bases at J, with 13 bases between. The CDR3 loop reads CASSSKPDYYNEQFF. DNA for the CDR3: TGTGCCAGCAGCTCCAAACCGGACTACTACAATGAGCAGTTCTTC.

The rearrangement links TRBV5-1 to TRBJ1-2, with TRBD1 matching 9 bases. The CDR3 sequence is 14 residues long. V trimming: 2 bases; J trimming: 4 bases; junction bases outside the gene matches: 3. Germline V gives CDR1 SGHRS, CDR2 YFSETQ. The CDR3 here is CASSLPGQGYGYTF. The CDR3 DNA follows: TGCGCCAGCAGCTTACCGGGACAGGGCTATGGCTACACCTTC.

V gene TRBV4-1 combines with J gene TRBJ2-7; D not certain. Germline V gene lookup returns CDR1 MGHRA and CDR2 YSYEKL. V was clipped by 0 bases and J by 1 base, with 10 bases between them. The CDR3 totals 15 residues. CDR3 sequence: CASSQEGLLSYEQYF. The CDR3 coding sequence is TGCGCCAGCAGCCAAGAAGGCTTACTTTCCTACGAGCAGTACTTC.

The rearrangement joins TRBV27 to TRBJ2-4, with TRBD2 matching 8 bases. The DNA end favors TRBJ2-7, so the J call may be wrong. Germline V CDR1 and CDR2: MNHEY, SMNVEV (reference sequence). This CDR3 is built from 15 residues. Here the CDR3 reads CASSTRGGQRYEQYF. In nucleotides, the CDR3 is TGTGCCAGCAGTACCCGCGGGGGGCAGCGTTACGAGCAGTACTTC.

CDR3 nucleotides: TGTGCCAGCAGCTCCTCCCGACTAGCGGGAGTGGTGGAGACCCAGTACTTC. Translating gives CASSSSRLAGVVETQYF. This chain links TRBV7-9 with TRBJ2-5; 12 bases are a match to TRBD2. This CDR3 has 17 amino acids. Germline CDR1 is SEHNR and CDR2 is FQNEAQ (reference sequence). Trimming at V came to 4 bases and at J to 5 bases, leaving 11 bases not matched to a gene.

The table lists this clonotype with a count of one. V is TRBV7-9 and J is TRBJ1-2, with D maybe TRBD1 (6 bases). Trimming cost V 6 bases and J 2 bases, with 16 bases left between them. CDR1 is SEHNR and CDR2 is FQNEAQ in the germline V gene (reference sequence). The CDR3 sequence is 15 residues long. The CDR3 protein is CASSHETQGNYGYTF. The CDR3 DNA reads TGTGCCAGCAGTCACGAAACACAGGGCAACTATGGCTACACCTTC.

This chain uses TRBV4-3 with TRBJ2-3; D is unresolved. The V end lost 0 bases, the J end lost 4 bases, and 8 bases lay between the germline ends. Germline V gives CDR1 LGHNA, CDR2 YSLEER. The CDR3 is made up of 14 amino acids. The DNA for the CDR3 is TGCGCCAGCAGCCAAGATTTATACTCAGATACGCAGTATTTT. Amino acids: CASSQDLYSDTQYF.

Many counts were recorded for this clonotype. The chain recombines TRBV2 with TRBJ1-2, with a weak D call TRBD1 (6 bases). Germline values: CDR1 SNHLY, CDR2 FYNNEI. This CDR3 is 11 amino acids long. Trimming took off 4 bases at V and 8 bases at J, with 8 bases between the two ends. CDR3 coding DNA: TGTGCCAGCAGTGGGCAGGGGGGCTACACCTTC. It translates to CASSGQGGYTF.